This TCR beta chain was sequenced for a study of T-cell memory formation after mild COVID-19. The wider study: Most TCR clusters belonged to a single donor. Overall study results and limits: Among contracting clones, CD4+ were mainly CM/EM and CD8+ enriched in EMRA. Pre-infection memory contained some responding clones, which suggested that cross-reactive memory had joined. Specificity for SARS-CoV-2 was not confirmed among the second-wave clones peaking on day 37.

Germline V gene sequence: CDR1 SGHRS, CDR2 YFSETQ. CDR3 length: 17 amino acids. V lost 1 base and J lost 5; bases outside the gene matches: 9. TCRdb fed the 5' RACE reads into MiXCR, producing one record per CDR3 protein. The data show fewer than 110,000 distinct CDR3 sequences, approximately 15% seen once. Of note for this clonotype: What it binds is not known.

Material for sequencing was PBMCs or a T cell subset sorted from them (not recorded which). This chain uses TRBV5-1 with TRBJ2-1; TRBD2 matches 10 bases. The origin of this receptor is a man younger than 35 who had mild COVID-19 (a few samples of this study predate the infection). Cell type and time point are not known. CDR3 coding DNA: TGCGCCAGCAGCTTGTACAGTAGCGGGGGGATAGACAATGAGCAGTTCTTC. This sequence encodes CASSLYSSGGIDNEQFF.